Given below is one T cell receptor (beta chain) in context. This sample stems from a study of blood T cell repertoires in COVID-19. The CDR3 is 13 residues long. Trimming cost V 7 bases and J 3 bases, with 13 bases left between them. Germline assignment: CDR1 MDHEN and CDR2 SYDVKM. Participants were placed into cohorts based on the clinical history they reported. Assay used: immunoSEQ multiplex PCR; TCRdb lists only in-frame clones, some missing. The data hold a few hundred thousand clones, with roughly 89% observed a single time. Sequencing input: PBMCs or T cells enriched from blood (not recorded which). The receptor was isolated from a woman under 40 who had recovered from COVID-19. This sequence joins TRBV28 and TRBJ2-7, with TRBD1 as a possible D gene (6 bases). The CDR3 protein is CASTLGTNYEQYF. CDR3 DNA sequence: TGTGCCAGCACCTTGGGGACAAACTACGAGCAGTACTTC.